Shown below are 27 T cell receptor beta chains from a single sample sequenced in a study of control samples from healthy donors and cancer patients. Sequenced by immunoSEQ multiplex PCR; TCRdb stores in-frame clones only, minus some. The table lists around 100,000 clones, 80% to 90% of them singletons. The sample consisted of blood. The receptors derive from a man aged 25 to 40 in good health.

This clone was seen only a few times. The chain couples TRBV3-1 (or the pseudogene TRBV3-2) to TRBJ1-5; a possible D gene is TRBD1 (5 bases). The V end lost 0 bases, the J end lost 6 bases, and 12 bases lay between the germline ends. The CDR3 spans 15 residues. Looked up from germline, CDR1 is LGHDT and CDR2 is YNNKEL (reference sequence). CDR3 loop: CASSQEGGTGQPQHF. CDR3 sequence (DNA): TGTGCCAGCAGCCAAGAGGGGGGTACCGGTCAGCCCCAGCATTTT.

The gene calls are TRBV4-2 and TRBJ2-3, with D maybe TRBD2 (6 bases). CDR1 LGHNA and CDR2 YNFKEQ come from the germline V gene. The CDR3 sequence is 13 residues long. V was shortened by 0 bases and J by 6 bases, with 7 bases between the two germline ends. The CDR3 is CASSQDAGDTQYF. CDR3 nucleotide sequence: TGTGCCAGCAGCCAAGATGCGGGGGATACGCAGTATTTT.

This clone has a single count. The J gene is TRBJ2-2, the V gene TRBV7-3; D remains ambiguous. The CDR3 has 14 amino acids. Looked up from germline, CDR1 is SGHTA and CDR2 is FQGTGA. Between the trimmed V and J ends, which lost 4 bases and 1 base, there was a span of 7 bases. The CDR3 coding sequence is TGTGCCAGCAGCTCAACAGTGAACACCGGGGAGCTGTTTTTT. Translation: CASSSTVNTGELFF.

The DNA of the CDR3 is TGTGCCTGGAGTAAACAGGGGAATCAGCCCCAGCATTTT. Its translation is CAWSKQGNQPQHF. The rearrangement joins TRBV30 to TRBJ1-5; 7 bases line up with TRBD1. Germline-derived CDR1 and CDR2 are GTSNPN and SVGIG (reference sequence). V lost 2 bases to trimming and J lost 4 bases; unmatched junction nucleotides: 2. The CDR3 is made up of 13 amino acids. Full variable domain (rest looked up from reference TRBV30 and TRBJ1-5): SQTIHQWPATLVQPVGSPLSLECTVEGTSNPNLYWYRQAAGRGLQLLFYSVGIGQISSEVPQNLSASRPQDRQFILSSKKLLLSDSGFYLCAWSKQGNQPQHFGDGTRLSIL.

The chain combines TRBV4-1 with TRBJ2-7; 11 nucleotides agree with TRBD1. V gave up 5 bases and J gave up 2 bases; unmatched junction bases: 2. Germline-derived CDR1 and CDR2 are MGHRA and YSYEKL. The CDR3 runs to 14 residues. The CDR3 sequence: CASSEGQGAYEQYF. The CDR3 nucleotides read TGCGCCAGCAGCGAGGGACAGGGGGCCTACGAGCAGTACTTC.

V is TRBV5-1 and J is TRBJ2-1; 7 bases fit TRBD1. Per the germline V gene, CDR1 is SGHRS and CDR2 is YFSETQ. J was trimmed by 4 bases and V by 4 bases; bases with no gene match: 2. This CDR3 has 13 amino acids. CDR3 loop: CASSPGQYNEQFF. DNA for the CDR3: TGCGCCAGCAGCCCGGGACAGTACAATGAGCAGTTCTTC.

The CDR3 region has the DNA TGTGCCAGCAGCTTAGTGGGCCAGTTAAACACTGAAGCTTTCTTT. Residues: CASSLVGQLNTEAFF. The rearrangement uses TRBV11-3 and TRBJ1-1; the D is unclear. CDR1 SGHNT and CDR2 YENEEA come from the germline V gene. Trimming pared 1 base from V and 2 bases from J, leaving 11 bases between. The CDR3 consists of 15 residues.

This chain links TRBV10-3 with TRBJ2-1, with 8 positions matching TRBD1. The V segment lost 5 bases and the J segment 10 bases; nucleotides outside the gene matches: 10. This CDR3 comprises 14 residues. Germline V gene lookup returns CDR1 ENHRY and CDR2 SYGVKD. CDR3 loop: CAISTGGNGGEQFF. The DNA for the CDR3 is TGTGCCATCAGTACAGGGGGTAATGGTGGAGAGCAGTTCTTC.

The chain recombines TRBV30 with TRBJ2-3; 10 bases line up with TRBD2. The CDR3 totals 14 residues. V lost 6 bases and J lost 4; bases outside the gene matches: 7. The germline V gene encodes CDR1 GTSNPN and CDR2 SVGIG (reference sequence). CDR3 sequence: CACVLAGAADTQYF. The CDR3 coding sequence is TGTGCCTGCGTGCTAGCGGGAGCCGCAGATACGCAGTATTTT.

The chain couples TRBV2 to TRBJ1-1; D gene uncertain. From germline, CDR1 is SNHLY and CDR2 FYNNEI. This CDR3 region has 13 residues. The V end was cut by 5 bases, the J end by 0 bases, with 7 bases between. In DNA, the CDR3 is TGTGCCAGCAGTAGAGAGATGAACACTGAAGCTTTCTTT. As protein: CASSREMNTEAFF.

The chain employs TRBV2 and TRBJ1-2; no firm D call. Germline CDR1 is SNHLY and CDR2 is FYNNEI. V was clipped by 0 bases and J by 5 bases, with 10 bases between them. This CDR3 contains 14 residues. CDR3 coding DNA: TGTGCCAGCAGTGAAGCGCGCAGGCCATATGGCTACACCTTC. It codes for CASSEARRPYGYTF.

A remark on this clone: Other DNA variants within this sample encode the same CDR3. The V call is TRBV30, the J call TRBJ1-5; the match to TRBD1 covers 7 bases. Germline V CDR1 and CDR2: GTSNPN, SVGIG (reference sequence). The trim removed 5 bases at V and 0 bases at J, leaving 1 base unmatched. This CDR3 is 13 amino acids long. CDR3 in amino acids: CAWGTDSNQPQHF. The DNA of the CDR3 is TGTGCCTGGGGGACAGATAGCAATCAGCCCCAGCATTTT. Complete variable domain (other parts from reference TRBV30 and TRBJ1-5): SQTIHQWPATLVQPVGSPLSLECTVEGTSNPNLYWYRQAAGRGLQLLFYSVGIGQISSEVPQNLSASRPQDRQFILSSKKLLLSDSGFYLCAWGTDSNQPQHFGDGTRLSIL.

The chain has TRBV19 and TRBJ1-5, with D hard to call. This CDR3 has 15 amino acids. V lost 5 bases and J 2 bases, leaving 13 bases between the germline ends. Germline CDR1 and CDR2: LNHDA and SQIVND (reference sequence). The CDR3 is CASSETTEGNQPQHF. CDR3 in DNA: TGTGCCAGTAGTGAAACCACCGAGGGCAATCAGCCCCAGCATTTT. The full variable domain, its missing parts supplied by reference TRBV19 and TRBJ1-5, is DGGITQSPKYLFRKEGQNVTLSCEQNLNHDAMYWYRQDPGQGLRLIYYSQIVNDFQKGDIAEGYSVSREKKESFPLTVTSAQKNPTAFYLCASSETTEGNQPQHFGDGTRLSIL.

The CDR3 DNA reads as TGTGCCAGCTCACCTGGAGGGGTAGTTGATACTAAGGGCTACACCTTC. Translation gives CASSPGGVVDTKGYTF. V usage is TRBV18 and J usage is TRBJ1-2, with D perhaps TRBD1 (5 bases). The CDR3 is 16 amino acids. Germline V gene data show CDR1 as KGHSH and CDR2 as LQKENI. Between the trimmed V and J ends, which lost 3 bases and 8 bases, there was a span of 22 bases.

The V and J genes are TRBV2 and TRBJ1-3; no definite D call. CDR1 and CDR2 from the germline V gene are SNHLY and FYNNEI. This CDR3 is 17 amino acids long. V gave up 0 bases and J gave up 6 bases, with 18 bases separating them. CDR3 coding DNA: TGTGCCAGCAGTGAAGCTATTAACACACCCCTTACAAACACCATATATTTT. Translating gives CASSEAINTPLTNTIYF. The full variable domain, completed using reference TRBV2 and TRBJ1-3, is EPEVTQTPSHQVTQMGQEVILRCVPISNHLYFYWYRQILGQKVEFLVSFYNNEISEKSEIFDDQFSVERPDGSNFTLKIRSTKLEDSAMYFCASSEAINTPLTNTIYFGEGSWLTVV.

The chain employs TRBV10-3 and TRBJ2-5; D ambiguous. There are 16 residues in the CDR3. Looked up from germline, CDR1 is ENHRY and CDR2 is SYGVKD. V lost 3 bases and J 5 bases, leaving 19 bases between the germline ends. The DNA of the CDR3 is TGTGCCATCAGTGACCCCGGCGTGTGGGGTGGTGAGACCCAGTACTTC. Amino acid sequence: CAISDPGVWGGETQYF.

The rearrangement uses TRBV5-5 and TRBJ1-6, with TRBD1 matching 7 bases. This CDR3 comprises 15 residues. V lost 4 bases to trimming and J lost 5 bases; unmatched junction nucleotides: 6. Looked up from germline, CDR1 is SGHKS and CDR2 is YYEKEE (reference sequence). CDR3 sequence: CASSTGTANNSPLHF. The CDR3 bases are TGTGCCAGCAGCACTGGGACAGCTAATAATTCACCCCTCCACTTT.

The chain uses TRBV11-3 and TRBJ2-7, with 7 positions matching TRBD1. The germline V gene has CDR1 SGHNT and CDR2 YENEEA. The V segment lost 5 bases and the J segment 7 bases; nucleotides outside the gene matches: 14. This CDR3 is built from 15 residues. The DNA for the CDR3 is TGTGCCAGCAGCCCCAGGGACAGAACGACCTGGGAGCAGTACTTC. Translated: CASSPRDRTTWEQYF. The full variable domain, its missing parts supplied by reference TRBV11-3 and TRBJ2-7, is EAGVVQSPRYKIIEKKQPVAFWCNPISGHNTLYWYLQNLGQGPELLIRYENEEAVDDSQLPKDRFSAERLKGVDSTLKIQPAELGDSAVYLCASSPRDRTTWEQYFGPGTRLTVT.

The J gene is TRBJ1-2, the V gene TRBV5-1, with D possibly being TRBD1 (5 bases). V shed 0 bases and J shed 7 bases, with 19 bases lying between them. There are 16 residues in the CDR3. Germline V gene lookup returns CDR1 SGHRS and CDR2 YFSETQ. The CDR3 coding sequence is TGCGCCAGCAGCTTGGCCTCCGGGGACGTAACAGGTGGCTACACCTTC. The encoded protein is CASSLASGDVTGGYTF.

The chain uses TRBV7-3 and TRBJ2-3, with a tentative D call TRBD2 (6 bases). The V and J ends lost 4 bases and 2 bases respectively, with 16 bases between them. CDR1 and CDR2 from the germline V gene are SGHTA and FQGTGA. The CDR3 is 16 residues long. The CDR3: CASSSSGGAVTDTQYF. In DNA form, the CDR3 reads TGTGCCAGCAGCTCAAGTGGAGGGGCGGTCACAGATACGCAGTATTTT.

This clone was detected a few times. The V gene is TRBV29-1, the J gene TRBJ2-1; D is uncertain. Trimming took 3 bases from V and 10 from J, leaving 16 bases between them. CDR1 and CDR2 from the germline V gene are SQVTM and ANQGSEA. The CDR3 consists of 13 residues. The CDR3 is CSVEGSPLGEQFF. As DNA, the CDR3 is TGCAGCGTTGAGGGAAGCCCGTTGGGCGAGCAGTTCTTC.

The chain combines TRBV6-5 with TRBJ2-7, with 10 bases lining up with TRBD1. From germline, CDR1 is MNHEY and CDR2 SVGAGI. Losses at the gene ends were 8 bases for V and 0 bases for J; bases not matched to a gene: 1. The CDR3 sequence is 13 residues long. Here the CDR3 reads CASRQGASYEQYF. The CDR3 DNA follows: TGTGCCAGCCGACAGGGGGCCTCCTACGAGCAGTACTTC.

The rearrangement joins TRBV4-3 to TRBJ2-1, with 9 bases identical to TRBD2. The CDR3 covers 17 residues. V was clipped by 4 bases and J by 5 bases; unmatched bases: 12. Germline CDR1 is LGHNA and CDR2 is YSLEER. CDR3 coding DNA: TGCGCCAGCAGCCCGGATCTAGCGGGGAGCCTAAACAATGAGCAGTTCTTC. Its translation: CASSPDLAGSLNNEQFF.

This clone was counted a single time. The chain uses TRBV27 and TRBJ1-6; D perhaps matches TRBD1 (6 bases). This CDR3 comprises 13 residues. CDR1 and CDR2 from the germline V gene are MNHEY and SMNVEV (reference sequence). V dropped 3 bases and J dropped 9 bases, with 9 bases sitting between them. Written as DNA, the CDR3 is TGTGCCAGCAGTTTCAGGGGCCCTTCACCCCTCCACTTT. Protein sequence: CASSFRGPSPLHF.

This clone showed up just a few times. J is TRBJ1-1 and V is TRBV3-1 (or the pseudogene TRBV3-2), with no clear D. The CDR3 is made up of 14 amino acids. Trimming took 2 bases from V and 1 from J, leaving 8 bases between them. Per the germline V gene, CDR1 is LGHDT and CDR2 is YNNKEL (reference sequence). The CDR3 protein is CASSQSLGNTEAFF. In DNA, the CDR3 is TGTGCCAGCAGCCAATCGCTAGGGAACACTGAAGCTTTCTTT.

The CDR3, as DNA: TGTGCCAGCAGTTACTCGGGGCCAGGGGTCACCGGGGAGCTGTTTTTT. It specifies CASSYSGPGVTGELFF. This rearrangement joins TRBV6-5 to TRBJ2-2; possible D gene TRBD1, 6 bases. Looked up from germline, CDR1 is MNHEY and CDR2 is SVGAGI. V was trimmed by 0 bases and J by 4 bases, leaving 12 bases between them. This CDR3 is built from 16 residues.

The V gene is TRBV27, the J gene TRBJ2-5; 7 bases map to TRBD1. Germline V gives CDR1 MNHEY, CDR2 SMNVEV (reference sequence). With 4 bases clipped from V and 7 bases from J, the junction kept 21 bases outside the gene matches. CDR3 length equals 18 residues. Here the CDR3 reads CASSSNTRLGQPLWTQYF. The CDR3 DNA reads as TGTGCCAGCAGTTCAAACACACGACTGGGACAGCCCCTGTGGACCCAGTACTTC.